Listed here are 10 T cell receptor beta chains from one sample, sequenced in a study of cytomegalovirus exposure and HLA in healthy donors. 60 Vbeta and 13 Jbeta primers were used in PCR. The assay was immunoSEQ multiplex PCR, and TCRdb's table has in-frame clones only and misses some. The table lists some 65,000 clones, about 65% of them singletons. Sequences were obtained from PBMCs. The receptors shown here come from a man in his forties or fifties in good health and CMV-seropositive.

The chain has TRBV11-2 and TRBJ2-7, with D possibly TRBD1 on 5 matching bases. Trimming shortened V by 5 bases and J by 6 bases, and 11 bases separated the two germline ends. The CDR3 runs 12 residues. The germline CDR1 and CDR2 sequences are SGHAT and FQNNGV. The CDR3 DNA follows: TGTGCCAGCAGCCCTACAGGAGTCGAGCAGTACTTC. Translating it yields CASSPTGVEQYF. Supplemented by reference TRBV11-2 and TRBJ2-7, the full variable domain reads EAGVAQSPRYKIIEKRQSVAFWCNPISGHATLYWYQQILGQGPKLLIQFQNNGVVDDSQLPKDRFSAERLKGVDSTLKIQPAKLEDSAVYLCASSPTGVEQYFGPGTRLTVT.

This sequence joins TRBV9 and TRBJ1-2, with D perhaps TRBD1 (5 bases). Looked up from germline, CDR1 is SGDLS and CDR2 is YYNGEE. The CDR3 covers 14 residues. V shed 4 bases and J shed 2 bases, with 12 bases lying between them. Here the CDR3 reads CASSPGTDNYGYTF. DNA of the CDR3: TGTGCCAGCAGCCCTGGGACTGACAACTATGGCTACACCTTC.

This clone has only a few counts. The chain recombines TRBV4-1 with TRBJ1-1; possible D gene TRBD1, 5 bases. Trimming shortened V by 7 bases and J by 0 bases, and 9 bases separated the two germline ends. Germline CDR1 reads MGHRA; CDR2 reads YSYEKL. This CDR3 contains 13 residues. CDR3 nucleotide sequence: TGCGCCAGCATGACAGTTATGAACACTGAAGCTTTCTTT. Residues: CASMTVMNTEAFF.

This clone has more than one count but fewer than ten. The rearrangement uses TRBV6-1 and TRBJ1-5; 11 nucleotides agree with TRBD1. V shed 5 bases and J 6 bases; nucleotides not matched to a gene: 3. The germline gives CDR1 MNHNS, CDR2 SASEGT. The CDR3 sequence is 14 residues long. In DNA, the CDR3 is TGTGCCAGCAGTTGGACAGGGGGCATTCAGCCCCAGCATTTT. Its translation: CASSWTGGIQPQHF.

This sequence joins TRBV15 and TRBJ2-6, with 8 bases that match TRBD1. Germline V lookup: CDR1 LNHNV, CDR2 YYDKDF (reference sequence). The junction had 5 bases not matched to a gene; V was cut back by 5 bases and J by 2 bases. This CDR3 has 16 residues. The CDR3 spells CATSPRDRTGANVLTF. CDR3 nucleotides: TGTGCCACCAGCCCCCGGGACAGGACTGGGGCCAACGTCCTGACTTTC.

This clone was observed once. V and J are TRBV6-5 and TRBJ2-7; D is unresolved. The CDR3 sequence is 11 residues long. Germline CDR1 reads MNHEY; CDR2 reads SVGAGI. V gave up 4 bases and J gave up 7 bases, with 8 bases separating them. The CDR3 DNA reads TGTGCCAGCAGTTCCTTTCGGGAGCAGTACTTC. Its protein product is CASSSFREQYF.

Points on this clone: The missing conserved phenylalanine or tryptophan at the end of this CDR3 makes a read error likely. The rearrangement joins TRBV4-1 to TRBJ1-1; TRBD1 is a possible D gene (5 bases). CDR1 and CDR2 from the germline V gene are MGHRA and YSYEKL. V shed 5 bases and J shed 4 bases, with 26 bases lying between them. This CDR3 has 18 residues. The CDR3 nucleotides read TGCGCCAGCAGCGCCCAACAGGATAGGTTCAGGACGGGCACTGAAGCTTTCGTT. It specifies CASSAQQDRFRTGTEAFV.

The V call is TRBV7-9, the J call TRBJ2-5, with 8 bases fitting TRBD1. Per the germline V gene, CDR1 is SEHNR and CDR2 is FQNEAQ (reference sequence). Unmatched junction bases numbered 11, after V lost 5 bases and J lost 3 bases. This CDR3 has 16 amino acids. In nucleotides, the CDR3 is TGTGCCAGCAGCCCCGGACAGGGTGAAAGGAAAGAGACCCAGTACTTC. Its protein product is CASSPGQGERKETQYF.

The rearrangement links TRBV5-1 to TRBJ2-5, with 8 bases that match TRBD1. Germline V CDR1 and CDR2: SGHRS, YFSETQ. This CDR3 comprises 15 residues. V lost 0 bases, J lost 1 base, and 2 bases stayed unmatched. CDR3 nucleotides: TGCGCCAGCAGCTTGGCCGACAGGGGCCAAGAGACCCAGTACTTC. Its protein is CASSLADRGQETQYF.

The genes are TRBV13 and TRBJ2-7, with D perhaps TRBD2 (7 bases). Germline assignment: CDR1 PRHDT and CDR2 FYEKMQ (reference sequence). V lost 4 bases to trimming and J lost 6 bases, with 16 bases between them. The CDR3 is 14 residues long. This chain's CDR3 is CASSSLIGGAEQYF. The CDR3 nucleotides read TGTGCCAGCAGCTCACTCATAGGGGGGGCCGAGCAGTACTTC.